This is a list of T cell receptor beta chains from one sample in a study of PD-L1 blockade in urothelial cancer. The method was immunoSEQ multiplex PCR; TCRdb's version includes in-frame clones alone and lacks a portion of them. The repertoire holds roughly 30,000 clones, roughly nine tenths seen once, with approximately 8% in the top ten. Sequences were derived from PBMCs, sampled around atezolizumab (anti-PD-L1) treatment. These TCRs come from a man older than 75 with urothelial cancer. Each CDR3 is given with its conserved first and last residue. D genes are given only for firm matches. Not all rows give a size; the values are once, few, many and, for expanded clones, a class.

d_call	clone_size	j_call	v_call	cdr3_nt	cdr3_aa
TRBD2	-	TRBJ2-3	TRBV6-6	TGTGCCAGCAGGCAAGCGGGAGGGCCCGCAGATACGCAGTATTTT	CASRQAGGPADTQYF
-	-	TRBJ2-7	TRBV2	TGTGCCAGCAGTCCTCCGGGACAAGGAGCTCTCGAGCAGTACTTC	CASSPPGQGALEQYF
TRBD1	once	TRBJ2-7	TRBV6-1	TGTGCCATATACCCGGGACAGGAAATAAAGCAGTACTTC	CAIYPGQEIKQYF
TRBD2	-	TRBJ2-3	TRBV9	TGTGCCAGCAGCCCCTTAGCGGGCACTAGCACAGATACGCAGTATTTT	CASSPLAGTSTDTQYF
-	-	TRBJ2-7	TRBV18	TGTGCCAGCTCACCAAGCGTCCACGAGCAGTACTTC	CASSPSVHEQYF
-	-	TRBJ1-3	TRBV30	TGTGCCTGGAGTGTACAGAGGGACACCATATATTTT	CAWSVQRDTIYF
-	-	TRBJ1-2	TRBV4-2	TGTGCCAGCAGCCAAGAAGGAGGGTTCGGTAGTGGCTACACCTTC	CASSQEGGFGSGYTF
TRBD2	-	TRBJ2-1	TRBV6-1	TGTGCCAGCAGTGAACTAGCGGGAGAATACAATGAGCAGTTCTTC	CASSELAGEYNEQFF
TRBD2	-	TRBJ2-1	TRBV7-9	TGTGCCAGCAGCTTAGATCAGCGACTAGCGGGAAGTGAGCAGTTCTTC	CASSLDQRLAGSEQFF
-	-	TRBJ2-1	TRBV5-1	TGCGCCAGCAGCTTGGAAGTCGGTCCCCACAATGAGCAGTTCTTC	CASSLEVGPHNEQFF
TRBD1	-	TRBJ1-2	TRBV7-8	TGTGCCAGCAGCTTGACCCGGACAGGGGGCTTAAACGTTGATGGCTACACCTTC	CASSLTRTGGLNVDGYTF
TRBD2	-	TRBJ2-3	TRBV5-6	TGTGCCAGCAGCCCGATACTAGCGGGAGAGACAGATACGCAGTATTTT	CASSPILAGETDTQYF
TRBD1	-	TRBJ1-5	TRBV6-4	TGTGCCAGCAGTGACTCGGGACAGAACAATCAGCCCCAGCATTTT	CASSDSGQNNQPQHF
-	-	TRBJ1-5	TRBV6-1	TGTGCCAGCAGTTGGGGCCACCTGGGCAATCAGCCCCAGCATTTT	CASSWGHLGNQPQHF
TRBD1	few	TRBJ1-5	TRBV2	TGTGCCAGCAGTGAAGACAGGGGTCACTATCAGCCCCAGCATTTT	CASSEDRGHYQPQHF
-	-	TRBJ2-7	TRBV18	TGTGCCAGCTCACCAGCGACTAAGTCCTACGAGCAGTACTTC	CASSPATKSYEQYF
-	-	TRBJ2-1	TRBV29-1	TGCAGCGTTGGACAAGGGGGTCCCTTGGAGCAGTTCTTC	CSVGQGGPLEQFF